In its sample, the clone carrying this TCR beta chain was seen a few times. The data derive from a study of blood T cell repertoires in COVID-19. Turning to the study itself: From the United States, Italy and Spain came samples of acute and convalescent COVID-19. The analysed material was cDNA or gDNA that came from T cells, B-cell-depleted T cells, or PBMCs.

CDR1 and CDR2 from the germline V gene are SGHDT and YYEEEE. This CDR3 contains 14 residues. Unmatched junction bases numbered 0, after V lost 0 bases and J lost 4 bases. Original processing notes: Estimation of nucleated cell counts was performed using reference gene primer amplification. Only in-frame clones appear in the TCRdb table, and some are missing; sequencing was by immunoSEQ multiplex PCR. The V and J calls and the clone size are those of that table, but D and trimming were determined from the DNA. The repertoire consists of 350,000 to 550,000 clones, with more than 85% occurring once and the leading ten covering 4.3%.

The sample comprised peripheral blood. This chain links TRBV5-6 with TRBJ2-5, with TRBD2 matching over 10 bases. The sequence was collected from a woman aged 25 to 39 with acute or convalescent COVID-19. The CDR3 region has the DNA TGTGCCAGCAGCTTGGCTAGCGGGGGAGAGACCCAGTACTTC. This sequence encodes CASSLASGGETQYF.